This record concerns one T cell receptor beta chain sequence. Germline loops: CDR1 SGHVS, CDR2 FNYEAQ. V gave up 5 bases and J gave up 4 bases, with 18 bases separating them. The CDR3 has 16 amino acids. The record originates from a study of blood T cell repertoires in COVID-19. Study at large: COVID-19 samples, acute and convalescent, were from the United States, Italy and Spain. The cDNA or gDNA used as material had been derived from T cells, B-cell-depleted T cells, or PBMCs.

Per the original data handling: Estimates of nucleated cell counts were drawn from the amplification of reference gene primers. The repertoire was sequenced with immunoSEQ multiplex PCR; TCRdb's copy has only in-frame clones and lacks some. That table gives V, J and clone size, and the DNA gave D and trimming. The sample includes approximately 56,000 clones, 84% of them seen just once. The chain links TRBV7-6 to TRBJ2-1; D may be TRBD2 (6 bases). The specimen was peripheral blood. This receptor was identified in an elderly woman with acute or convalescent COVID-19. This CDR3 is CASSPRGLTPYNEQFF. CDR3 in DNA: TGTGCCAGCAGCCCTCGCGGACTAACACCGTACAATGAGCAGTTCTTC.